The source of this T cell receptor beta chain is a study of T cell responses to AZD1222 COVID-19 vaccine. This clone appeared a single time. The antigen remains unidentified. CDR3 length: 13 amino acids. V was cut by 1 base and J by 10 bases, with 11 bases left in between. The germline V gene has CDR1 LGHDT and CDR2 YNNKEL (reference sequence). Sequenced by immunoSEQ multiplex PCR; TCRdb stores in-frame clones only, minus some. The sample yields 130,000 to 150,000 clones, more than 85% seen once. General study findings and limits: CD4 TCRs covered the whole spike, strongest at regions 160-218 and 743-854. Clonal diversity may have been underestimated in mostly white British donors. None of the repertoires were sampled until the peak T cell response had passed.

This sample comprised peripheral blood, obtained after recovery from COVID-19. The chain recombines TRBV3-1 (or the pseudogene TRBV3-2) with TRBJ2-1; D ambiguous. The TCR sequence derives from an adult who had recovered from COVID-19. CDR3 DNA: TGTGCCAGCAGCCAAGGGAGAGGCCCCGAGCAGTTCTTC. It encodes CASSQGRGPEQFF.